The 30 T cell receptor beta chains below all came from one sample that was sequenced in a study of T cells in Graves' hyperthyroidism and ophthalmopathy. From RNA transcripts, TCR beta CDR3 regions were amplified. The HTBI set primed first-round TCR CDR3 RT-PCR. Via MiXCR, TCRdb re-called the multiplex PCR reads, giving one row per CDR3 protein. The sample lists 250,000 to 300,000 distinct CDR3 sequences, roughly 14% occurring once. Sequences were obtained from blood. These receptor sequences come from a woman in her forties with Graves' hyperthyroidism that later progressed to Graves' ophthalmopathy.

This clonotype has ten or more counts. J is TRBJ1-1 and V is TRBV7-9, with a tentative D call TRBD1 (5 bases). The germline V gene has CDR1 SEHNR and CDR2 FQNEAQ (reference sequence). The CDR3 spans 15 residues. Trimming took off 6 bases at V and 4 bases at J, with 18 bases between the two ends. As DNA, the CDR3 is TGTGCCAGCAGGATGACAGTTACTGGGGGCACTGAAGCTTTCTTT. This gives the protein CASRMTVTGGTEAFF.

This clonotype was observed at least ten times. J is TRBJ2-7 and V is TRBV19; the D gene is possibly TRBD2 (6 bases). Germline assignment: CDR1 LNHDA and CDR2 SQIVND (reference sequence). V was trimmed by 3 bases and J by 6 bases, leaving 18 bases between them. The CDR3 has 15 residues. CDR3 residues: CASSISASADREQYF. The CDR3 region has the DNA TGTGCCAGTAGTATCTCCGCTAGCGCCGACCGCGAGCAGTACTTC.

This clonotype was seen many times. The gene calls are TRBV28 and TRBJ1-2; TRBD1 matches at 7 bases. Germline V gives CDR1 MDHEN, CDR2 SYDVKM. V lost 5 bases to trimming and J lost 7 bases; unmatched junction nucleotides: 10. CDR3 length: 14 amino acids. CDR3 region: CASSPSDRVGGYTF. CDR3 DNA: TGTGCCAGCAGTCCATCCGACAGGGTGGGTGGCTACACCTTC.

This clonotype was seen many times. The chain combines TRBV2 with TRBJ2-2, with D possibly being TRBD1 (6 bases). V lost 6 bases to trimming and J lost 6 bases, with 17 bases between them. Germline-derived CDR1 and CDR2 are SNHLY and FYNNEI. This CDR3 comprises 15 residues. CDR3 in DNA: TGTGCCAGCAGGTCGACAGGTAGCGCTGCCGGGGAGCTGTTTTTT. Its protein is CASRSTGSAAGELFF.

The chain links TRBV28 to TRBJ1-2; TRBD1 aligns across 7 bases. V trimming: 0 bases; J trimming: 6 bases; junction bases outside the gene matches: 7. Germline V gene data show CDR1 as MDHEN and CDR2 as SYDVKM. CDR3 size: 15 residues. As DNA, the CDR3 is TGTGCCAGCAGTTTATGGATTTCAGGGGGACATGGCTACACCTTC. Translating gives CASSLWISGGHGYTF.

This clonotype came up many times. V and J are TRBV7-2 and TRBJ1-6; D remains ambiguous. The CDR3 has 12 amino acids. V was clipped by 5 bases and J by 8 bases, with 7 bases between them. Germline V gene sequence: CDR1 SGHTA, CDR2 FQGNSA. This CDR3 is CASSAVHSPLHF. As DNA, the CDR3 is TGTGCCAGCAGCGCAGTCCATTCACCCCTCCACTTT.

The chain is built from TRBV2 and TRBJ2-3; 8 nucleotides line up with TRBD2. The CDR3 sequence is 14 residues long. The V and J ends lost 5 bases and 3 bases, in that order; junction bases with no gene match: 4. The germline V gene has CDR1 SNHLY and CDR2 FYNNEI. The CDR3 is CASSRLARTDTQYF. The DNA for the CDR3 is TGTGCCAGCAGTCGACTAGCGAGGACAGATACGCAGTATTTT.

This clonotype was counted at least ten times. The chain links TRBV6-5 to TRBJ1-2, with TRBD1 matching 10 bases. CDR3 length: 16 residues. V gave up 4 bases and J gave up 3 bases; unmatched junction bases: 8. CDR1 and CDR2 from the germline V gene are MNHEY and SVGAGI. CDR3 protein: CASSSSGTGVYYGYTF. CDR3 nucleotides: TGTGCCAGCAGTTCTTCTGGGACAGGGGTATACTATGGCTACACCTTC.

This clonotype was counted at least ten times. This chain joins TRBV28 and TRBJ2-7; D gene uncertain. Trimming pared 8 bases from V and 3 bases from J, leaving 14 bases between. Germline values: CDR1 MDHEN, CDR2 SYDVKM. This CDR3 region has 13 residues. DNA for the CDR3: TGTGCCAGCGCCCTGCCTGAGTTCTACGAGCAGTACTTC. Its translation: CASALPEFYEQYF.

There are many counts of this clonotype. The V gene is TRBV6-1, the J gene TRBJ2-1, with D maybe TRBD2 (6 bases). Deletions cut 5 bases from V and 6 bases from J, with 14 bases between. Germline CDR1 MNHNS, CDR2 SASEGT. The CDR3 has 14 amino acids. CDR3 residues: CASSTTSFSNEQFF. The CDR3, as DNA: TGTGCCAGCAGTACGACTAGTTTCTCCAATGAGCAGTTCTTC.

There are many counts of this clonotype. The chain combines TRBV4-1 with TRBJ1-5; D is uncertain. Trimming took 2 bases from V and 4 from J, leaving 9 bases between them. This CDR3 comprises 14 residues. In germline, CDR1 is MGHRA, CDR2 YSYEKL. The CDR3 DNA reads as TGCGCCAGCAGCCAAATATTAGGTAATCAGCCCCAGCATTTT. Translated: CASSQILGNQPQHF.

There are many counts of this clonotype. This chain links TRBV30 with TRBJ2-1; D unresolved. The V gene lost 2 bases and the J gene lost 0 bases, with 8 bases spanning the gap. Germline assignment: CDR1 GTSNPN and CDR2 SVGIG (reference sequence). The CDR3 loop spans 14 amino acids. DNA for the CDR3: TGTGCCTGGAGTCGCAGGTCCTCCTACAATGAGCAGTTCTTC. Translating gives CAWSRRSSYNEQFF.

V usage is TRBV27 and J usage is TRBJ2-1; TRBD1 aligns across 7 bases. The CDR3 extends over 15 amino acids. The germline V gene has CDR1 MNHEY and CDR2 SMNVEV (reference sequence). V was pared by 4 bases and J by 4 bases, with 7 bases of the junction left unmatched. The CDR3 is CASSSTGALYNEQFF. Here the CDR3 DNA reads TGTGCCAGCAGTTCCACAGGGGCTTTATACAATGAGCAGTTCTTC.

This clonotype was detected ten times or more. The J gene is TRBJ2-7, the V gene TRBV6-6, with 8 nucleotides matching TRBD2. This CDR3 has 17 residues. J gave up 0 bases and V 2 bases, and 9 bases lay outside the gene matches. Germline CDR1 and CDR2: MNHNY and SVGAGI (reference sequence). The CDR3: CASSYGAGRARSYEQYF. Written as DNA, the CDR3 is TGTGCCAGCAGTTACGGTGCCGGGAGGGCCCGCTCCTACGAGCAGTACTTC.

This clonotype was seen a handful of times. Written as DNA, the CDR3 is TGTGCCAGTAGTATGTGGGGTTACACTGAAGCTTTCTTT. The encoded protein is CASSMWGYTEAFF. The chain combines TRBV19 with TRBJ1-1; D not resolved. The V end lost 3 bases, the J end lost 3 bases, and 8 bases lay between the germline ends. The CDR3 sequence is 13 residues long. In germline, CDR1 is LNHDA, CDR2 SQIVND (reference sequence).

Many counts were recorded for this clonotype. This chain connects TRBV10-3 to TRBJ2-1, with 7 bases lining up with TRBD1. The ends lost 0 bases at V and 10 bases at J; junction bases unmatched: 3. Germline V gene sequence: CDR1 ENHRY, CDR2 SYGVKD. The CDR3 has 13 amino acids. Here the CDR3 DNA reads TGTGCCATCAGTGAGTCTTGGGACAGCGAGCAGTTCTTC. This encodes CAISESWDSEQFF.

This clonotype was recorded a few times. The CDR3 nucleotides read TGTGCCAGCAGCTTGGCCCCGTATAGCAATCAGCCCCAGCATTTT. The encoded protein is CASSLAPYSNQPQHF. The chain employs TRBV5-7 and TRBJ1-5; D unresolved. TRBV5-7 is designated an ORF whose function remains uncertain. This CDR3 spans 15 amino acids. The germline V and J ends were trimmed by 0 bases and 0 bases, with 7 bases remaining between them.

This clonotype came up a few times. The chain joins TRBV4-1 to TRBJ2-2; D is uncertain. Germline CDR1 MGHRA, CDR2 YSYEKL. The CDR3 is 14 amino acids. The V end lost 2 bases, the J end lost 6 bases, and 10 bases lay between the germline ends. CDR3: CASSQSDVSGELFF. The CDR3 coding sequence is TGCGCCAGCAGCCAATCGGACGTTTCCGGGGAGCTGTTTTTT.

This clonotype appeared many times. The chain carries TRBV6-5 and TRBJ2-7; 7 nucleotides line up with TRBD2. With 0 bases clipped from V and 7 bases from J, the junction kept 12 bases outside the gene matches. This CDR3 region has 16 residues. CDR1 is MNHEY, CDR2 SVGAGI, per germline. CDR3 DNA: TGTGCCAGCAGTTACTCGTTGTGGGAGGGCTTGGGAGAGCAGTACTTC. Translated, it gives CASSYSLWEGLGEQYF.

This clonotype was detected many times. The chain has TRBV11-2 and TRBJ2-4, with 10 bases matching TRBD2. CDR1 and CDR2 (germline): SGHAT, FQNNGV. The CDR3 is 17 amino acids. Germline trimming cut 0 bases from V and 7 bases from J; bases unmatched to any gene: 9. CDR3 DNA sequence: TGTGCCAGCAGCTTAGATTTGGTTAGCGGGAGGACGAACATTCAGTACTTC. This translates into CASSLDLVSGRTNIQYF.

This clonotype was seen a few times. Here the CDR3 reads CSARDRRGADRGPRLRMNTEAFF. The CDR3 bases are TGCAGTGCTAGAGATAGGAGAGGAGCGGACAGGGGGCCACGCTTACGCATGAACACTGAAGCTTTCTTT. The chain is built from TRBV20-1 and TRBJ1-1, with TRBD1 matching 11 bases. J was trimmed by 0 bases and V by 0 bases; bases with no gene match: 24. Looked up from germline, CDR1 is DFQATT and CDR2 is SNEGSKA (reference sequence). The CDR3 contains 23 residues.

This clonotype has ten or more counts. V usage is TRBV27 and J usage is TRBJ2-7, with a weak D call TRBD1 (6 bases). V lost 5 bases and J lost 4, with 12 bases in between. This CDR3 contains 13 residues. The germline V gene has CDR1 MNHEY and CDR2 SMNVEV (reference sequence). This CDR3 reads CASSAGTLYEQYF. Here the CDR3 DNA reads TGTGCCAGCAGTGCCGGGACATTATACGAGCAGTACTTC.

This clonotype was counted at least ten times. This chain connects TRBV20-1 to TRBJ2-1; a possible D gene is TRBD2 (7 bases). The CDR3 has 14 residues. Germline-derived CDR1 and CDR2 are DFQATT and SNEGSKA (reference sequence). The V end lost 6 bases, the J end lost 9 bases, and 21 bases lay between the germline ends. CDR3 nucleotides: TGCAGTGCCCCTGAGAGCGGGATAGGGGGTGAGCAGTTCTTC. Its protein product is CSAPESGIGGEQFF.

This clonotype appeared once. V usage is TRBV7-3 and J usage is TRBJ2-1; 7 bases line up with TRBD2. Unmatched junction bases numbered 9, after V lost 3 bases and J lost 7 bases. This CDR3 contains 15 residues. The V gene's germline CDR1 is SGHTA and CDR2 FQGTGA. The DNA for the CDR3 is TGTGCCAGCAGCTTGCAAGCGGGATTGAGGAATGAGCAGTTCTTC. Translating it yields CASSLQAGLRNEQFF.

The rearrangement uses TRBV7-2 and TRBJ2-4; TRBD2 aligns across 9 bases. The CDR3 is 16 amino acids. In germline, CDR1 is SGHTA, CDR2 FQGNSA. The ends lost 5 bases at V and 7 bases at J; junction bases unmatched: 12. The CDR3 protein is CASSLTSSGNMNIQYF. The CDR3 coding sequence is TGTGCCAGCAGCCTGACATCTAGCGGGAATATGAACATTCAGTACTTC.

The chain recombines TRBV18 with TRBJ2-1; D possibly uses TRBD1 or TRBD2 (6 bases each). The CDR3 has 13 residues. V was shortened by 3 bases and J by 10 bases, with 13 bases between the two germline ends. Germline V lookup: CDR1 KGHSH, CDR2 LQKENI. The CDR3 coding sequence is TGTGCCAGCTCACCGGGGGGCAGGGGAGAGCAGTTCTTC. Amino acids: CASSPGGRGEQFF.

This clonotype was recorded at least ten times. V and J are TRBV28 and TRBJ2-1; D perhaps matches TRBD1 (5 bases). V dropped 5 bases and J dropped 1 base, with 15 bases sitting between them. Germline V CDR1 and CDR2: MDHEN, SYDVKM. CDR3 length: 16 residues. CDR3 residues: CASSQTAKGSYNEQFF. In DNA form, the CDR3 reads TGTGCCAGCAGTCAGACAGCAAAGGGGTCCTACAATGAGCAGTTCTTC.

This clonotype was counted a few times. V usage is TRBV11-1 and J usage is TRBJ2-7, with D possibly TRBD1 on 5 matching bases. Germline assignment: CDR1 SGHAT and CDR2 FQDESV (reference sequence). This CDR3 has 13 amino acids. Trimming cost V 5 bases and J 3 bases, with 11 bases left between them. This chain's CDR3 is CASSRDSYYEQYF. CDR3 bases: TGTGCCAGCAGCCGCGACAGCTACTACGAGCAGTACTTC.

This clonotype appeared many times. The J gene is TRBJ1-1, the V gene TRBV2; no definite D call. V was shortened by 4 bases and J by 8 bases, with 11 bases between the two germline ends. The CDR3 contains 12 residues. In germline, CDR1 is SNHLY, CDR2 FYNNEI. This chain's CDR3 is CASSVYSIEAFF. The CDR3 nucleotides read TGTGCCAGCAGTGTATACAGCATAGAAGCTTTCTTT.

In this sample, this clonotype turned up many times. J is TRBJ2-7 and V is TRBV6-1; 11 bases match TRBD2. This CDR3 has 14 amino acids. Unmatched junction bases numbered 8, after V lost 7 bases and J lost 6 bases. CDR1 and CDR2 from the germline V gene are MNHNS and SASEGT. DNA of the CDR3: TGTGCCAGCAAACTAGCGGGAGTTGGTATCGAGCAGTACTTC. Its translation is CASKLAGVGIEQYF.